Listed below are T cell receptor beta chains from one sample, sequenced in a study of type 1 regulatory T cells. Using its own MiXCR run on the reads, TCRdb lists one record per CDR3 protein. Among approximately 100,000 distinct CDR3 sequences listed, roughly a third were seen once. The sample consisted of CD4+ T cells, either the whole sample or a sorted fraction (not recorded which). The receptors shown here come from a human donor in good health. The CDR3 runs from the conserved cysteine through the conserved F or W. The D gene is left open where the match is weak. The size entry is marked missing in some rows and otherwise reads once, few, many or a size class.

j_call clone_size d_call v_call cdr3_aa cdr3_nt
TRBJ1-1 NA TRBD1 TRBV15 CATSVNRGGTEAFF TGTGCCACCAGCGTAAACAGGGGTGGTACTGAAGCTTTCTTT
TRBJ2-7 few NA TRBV27 CASSERGPTYEQYF TGTGCCAGCAGCGAAAGGGGACCAACCTACGAGCAGTACTTC
TRBJ2-2 NA NA TRBV5-4 CASTVGGITGELFF TGTGCCAGCACCGTAGGGGGAATTACCGGGGAGCTGTTTTTT
TRBJ1-1 NA NA TRBV20-1 CSARVGNTEAFF TGCAGTGCTAGGGTAGGGAACACTGAAGCTTTCTTT
TRBJ2-5 NA TRBD2 TRBV7-2 CASSPAGGEETQYF TGTGCCAGCAGCCCTGCGGGGGGGGAAGAGACCCAGTACTTC
TRBJ2-3 NA NA TRBV20-1 CSAFGAGLTDTQYF TGCAGTGCTTTCGGAGCGGGCCTCACAGATACGCAGTATTTT
TRBJ2-5 many NA TRBV7-3 CASSLTADMETQYF TGTGCCAGCAGCTTAACGGCAGATATGGAGACCCAGTACTTC
TRBJ2-3 many TRBD2 TRBV7-9 CASSTREGNFADTQYF TGTGCCAGCAGCACACGGGAGGGGAATTTTGCAGATACGCAGTATTTT
TRBJ1-5 NA NA TRBV2 CASGREGFNQPQHF TGTGCCAGCGGGCGGGAGGGTTTCAATCAGCCCCAGCATTTT
TRBJ2-1 NA TRBD2 TRBV18 CASSPGTSGLNEQFF TGTGCCAGCTCACCCGGGACTAGCGGGTTAAATGAGCAGTTCTTC
TRBJ2-7 few NA TRBV20-1 CSAGGGTVGHEQYF TGCAGTGCTGGGGGGGGCACCGTCGGCCACGAGCAGTACTTC
TRBJ2-2 once TRBD2 TRBV6-2/TRBV6-3 CASSLAGVVGQLFF TGTGCCAGCAGTCTAGCGGGAGTGGTCGGGCAGCTGTTTTTT
TRBJ1-1 NA NA TRBV19 CASTSGLNTEAFF TGTGCCAGTACTTCAGGGTTGAACACTGAAGCTTTCTTT
TRBJ2-4 few TRBD2 TRBV6-2/TRBV6-3 CASSYQSSGELAKNIQYF TGTGCCAGCAGTTATCAGTCTAGCGGGGAACTAGCCAAAAACATTCAGTACTTC
TRBJ2-1 NA TRBD2 TRBV2 CASRRAGLAGGFQGEQFF TGTGCCAGCCGGCGGGCCGGACTAGCGGGAGGTTTTCAGGGGGAGCAGTTCTTC
TRBJ1-1 NA NA TRBV20-1 CSAEYRDSYTEAFF TGCAGTGCCGAGTATCGTGACAGTTACACTGAAGCTTTCTTT
TRBJ2-7 NA TRBD2 TRBV20-1 CSASSGWEGYEQYF TGCAGTGCTAGCTCAGGGTGGGAGGGGTACGAGCAGTACTTC
TRBJ2-1 NA NA TRBV12-3/TRBV12-4 CASSNRVFEFF TGTGCCAGCAGCAACAGGGTTTTCGAGTTCTTC
TRBJ2-3 NA NA TRBV20-1 CSARSPGSTDTQYF TGCAGTGCTAGGAGTCCAGGCAGCACAGATACGCAGTATTTT
TRBJ2-3 few NA TRBV20-1 CSARGSPRGYTDTQYF TGCAGTGCTAGGGGTTCCCCTCGGGGGTACACAGATACGCAGTATTTT
TRBJ1-5 few NA TRBV19 CASSIEGMRNQPQHF TGTGCCAGTAGTATTGAGGGTATGAGGAATCAGCCCCAGCATTTT
TRBJ2-7 NA TRBD1 TRBV6-2/TRBV6-3 CASSPTELTGVEQYF TGTGCCAGCAGCCCCACTGAATTGACAGGGGTCGAGCAGTACTTC
TRBJ2-4 many NA TRBV7-2 CASSLRGFKNIQYF TGTGCCAGCAGCTTGCGTGGGTTCAAAAACATTCAGTACTTC
TRBJ2-3 NA NA TRBV7-8 CASSPVRGRRGDTQYF TGTGCCAGCAGCCCGGTCCGGGGGCGGCGGGGAGATACGCAGTATTTT
TRBJ2-2 NA NA TRBV20-1 CSVVGRKGTGELFF TGCAGTGTTGTGGGACGGAAGGGCACCGGGGAGCTGTTTTTT
TRBJ1-1 NA NA TRBV30 CAWRRTKNTEAFF TGTGCCTGGAGAAGGACGAAGAACACTGAAGCTTTCTTT
TRBJ2-1 NA NA TRBV20-1 CSARDPTGSEGEQFF TGCAGTGCTAGAGATCCCACCGGGAGTGAGGGTGAGCAGTTCTTC
TRBJ2-6 many TRBD1 TRBV10-3 CATNPGQGTPSGANVLTF TGTGCCACCAACCCGGGACAGGGAACCCCCTCTGGGGCCAACGTCCTGACTTTC
TRBJ2-7 few TRBD1 TRBV5-1 CASSLDTGVHSYEQYF TGCGCCAGCAGCTTGGATACAGGGGTTCACTCCTACGAGCAGTACTTC
TRBJ1-4 NA NA TRBV20-1 CSADAGTRGEKLFF TGCAGTGCCGATGCCGGGACGCGTGGCGAAAAACTGTTTTTT
TRBJ1-1 few NA TRBV28 CASSGGQRNTEAFF TGTGCCAGCAGTGGAGGACAGAGGAACACTGAAGCTTTCTTT
TRBJ2-1 few TRBD2 TRBV5-6 CASRPNQGLAGGGSYNEQFF TGTGCCAGCAGACCCAACCAGGGACTAGCGGGAGGGGGGTCCTACAATGAGCAGTTCTTC
TRBJ2-7 NA TRBD1 TRBV3-1 CASTPGTGYHEQYF TGTGCCAGCACACCTGGGACAGGGTACCACGAGCAGTACTTC
TRBJ2-1 NA TRBD2 TRBV20-1 CSADSGSTVFNEQFF TGCAGTGCCGATAGCGGGAGCACCGTATTCAATGAGCAGTTCTTC
TRBJ2-7 NA TRBD2 TRBV6-5 CASRISGTLGEQYF TGTGCCAGCAGGATTAGCGGGACCCTTGGAGAGCAGTACTTC
TRBJ2-7 few NA TRBV30 CAWNYPGSYEQYF TGTGCCTGGAATTACCCTGGCTCCTACGAGCAGTACTTC
TRBJ2-3 NA TRBD1 TRBV6-1 CASPPDRGPGAGGTDTQYF TGTGCCAGCCCCCCGGACAGGGGGCCCGGAGCCGGGGGCACAGATACGCAGTATTTT
TRBJ1-2 NA NA TRBV7-9 CATSRGARHYGYTF TGTGCCACCTCCCGGGGGGCGCGGCACTATGGCTACACCTTC
TRBJ1-1 once NA TRBV29-1 CSVKGRMNTEAFF TGCAGCGTTAAGGGCAGAATGAACACTGAAGCTTTCTTT
TRBJ1-1 few NA TRBV20-1 CSARPSDTVSMAAFF TGCAGTGCTAGACCGTCGGATACGGTTTCGATGGCAGCTTTCTTT
TRBJ2-1 NA TRBD2 TRBV12-3/TRBV12-4 CAIHSGTSFGTEQFF TGTGCCATCCACTCCGGGACTAGCTTTGGCACTGAGCAGTTCTTC
TRBJ1-1 once NA TRBV15 CATSTFRCTEAFF TGTGCCACCAGCACTTTTCGATGTACTGAAGCTTTCTTT
TRBJ1-5 NA NA TRBV7-8 CASSRGWGRQPQHF TGTGCCAGCAGTCGGGGTTGGGGGCGTCAGCCCCAGCATTTT
TRBJ2-1 NA TRBD2 TRBV6-1 CASEAGTSNEQFF TGTGCCAGCGAGGCCGGGACTAGCAATGAGCAGTTCTTC
TRBJ2-7 many NA TRBV7-2 CASSLNSYEQYF TGTGCCAGCAGCTTAAACTCCTACGAGCAGTACTTC
TRBJ2-5 NA TRBD1 TRBV29-1 CSVEWDRGQETQYF TGCAGCGTTGAATGGGACAGGGGGCAAGAGACCCAGTACTTC
TRBJ2-3 few TRBD2 TRBV20-1 CSAPVAGNTDTQYF TGCAGTGCTCCTGTAGCGGGAAACACAGATACGCAGTATTTT
TRBJ2-1 few TRBD2 TRBV24-1 CATSDPGLAGGLSYNEQFF TGTGCCACCAGTGATCCCGGACTAGCGGGAGGTCTCTCCTACAATGAGCAGTTCTTC
TRBJ2-5 NA TRBD1 TRBV28 CASKSTGGRETQYF TGTGCCAGCAAATCAACAGGGGGGCGGGAGACCCAGTACTTC
TRBJ2-3 few TRBD2 TRBV29-1 CSTGLAGGSTDTQYF TGCAGCACCGGACTAGCGGGAGGGAGCACAGATACGCAGTATTTT
TRBJ2-6 NA NA TRBV5-1 CASNVGSGAHVLTF TGCGCCAGCAACGTCGGGTCTGGGGCCCACGTCCTGACTTTC
TRBJ1-2 NA TRBD1 TRBV6-5 CASSPDRVCGYTF TGTGCCAGCAGCCCGGACAGGGTGTGTGGCTACACCTTC
TRBJ2-1 few NA TRBV6-2/TRBV6-3 CAVKEGGNEQFF TGTGCCGTAAAAGAAGGTGGGAATGAGCAGTTCTTC